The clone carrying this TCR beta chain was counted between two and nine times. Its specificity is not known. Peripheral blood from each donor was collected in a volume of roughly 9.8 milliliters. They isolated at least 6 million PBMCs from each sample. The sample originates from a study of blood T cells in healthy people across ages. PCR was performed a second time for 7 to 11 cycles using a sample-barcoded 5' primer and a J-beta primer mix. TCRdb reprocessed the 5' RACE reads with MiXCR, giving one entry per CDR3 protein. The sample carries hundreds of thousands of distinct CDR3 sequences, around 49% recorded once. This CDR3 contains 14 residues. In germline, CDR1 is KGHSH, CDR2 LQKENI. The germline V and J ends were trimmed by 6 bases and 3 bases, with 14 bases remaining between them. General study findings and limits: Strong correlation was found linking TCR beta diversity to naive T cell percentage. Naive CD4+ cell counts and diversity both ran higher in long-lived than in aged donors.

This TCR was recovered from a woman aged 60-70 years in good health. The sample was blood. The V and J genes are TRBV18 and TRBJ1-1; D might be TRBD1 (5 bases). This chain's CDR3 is CASSPRRGDTEAFF. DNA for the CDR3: TGTGCCAGCTCCCCTCGAAGAGGGGACACTGAAGCTTTCTTT.